The present T cell receptor beta chain was sequenced within a study of graft-versus-host responses after intestinal transplantation. Assay: immunoSEQ multiplex PCR; the TCRdb copy retains only in-frame clones and omits some. Of around 88,000 clones in the sample, 75% to 90% were seen once. Overall study results and limits: GvH clones detected in recipient marrow included some appearing first in ileum or blood.

Of note for this clone: Its cognate antigen is unknown.

Germline V gene data show CDR1 as SGHDT and CDR2 as YYEEEE. The V and J ends lost 1 base and 4 bases, in that order; junction bases with no gene match: 5. CDR3 size: 16 residues. Material: unstimulated CD8+ T cells sorted from spleen or lymph node cells, obtained before intestinal transplant. The rearrangement uses TRBV5-6 and TRBJ2-2; 9 bases agree with TRBD1. The sequence came from a human donor who received an intestinal transplant. DNA for the CDR3: TGTGCCAGCAGCTTGTTAGGACAGGGGATCACCGGGGAGCTGTTTTTT. Translated, it gives CASSLLGQGITGELFF.